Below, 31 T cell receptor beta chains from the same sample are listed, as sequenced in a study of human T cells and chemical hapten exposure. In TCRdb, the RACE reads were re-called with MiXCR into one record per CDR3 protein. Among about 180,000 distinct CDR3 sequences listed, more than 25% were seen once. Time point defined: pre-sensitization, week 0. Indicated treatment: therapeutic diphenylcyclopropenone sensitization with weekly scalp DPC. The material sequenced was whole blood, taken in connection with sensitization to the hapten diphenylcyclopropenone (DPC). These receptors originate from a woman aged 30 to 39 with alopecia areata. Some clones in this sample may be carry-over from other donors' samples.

CDR3 nucleotide sequence: TGCAGTGCTGACGGACAGGATAAAGCCCTCCACTTT. Protein sequence: CSADGQDKALHF. The rearrangement uses TRBV20-1 and TRBJ1-6, with 7 bases that match TRBD1. Germline loops: CDR1 DFQATT, CDR2 SNEGSKA (reference sequence). V was pared by 5 bases and J by 14 bases, with 9 bases of the junction left unmatched. This CDR3 spans 12 amino acids.

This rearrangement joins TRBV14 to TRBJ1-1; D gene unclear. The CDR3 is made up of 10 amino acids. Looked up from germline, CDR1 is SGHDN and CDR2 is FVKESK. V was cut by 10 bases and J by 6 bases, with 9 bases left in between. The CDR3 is CATSEAEAFF. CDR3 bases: TGTGCCACGTCAGAGGCTGAAGCTTTCTTT. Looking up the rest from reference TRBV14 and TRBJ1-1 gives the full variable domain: EAGVTQFPSHSVIEKGQTVTLRCDPISGHDNLYWYRRVMGKEIKFLLHFVKESKQDESGMPNNRFLAERTGGTYSTLKVQPAELEDSGVYFCATSEAEAFFGQGTRLTVV.

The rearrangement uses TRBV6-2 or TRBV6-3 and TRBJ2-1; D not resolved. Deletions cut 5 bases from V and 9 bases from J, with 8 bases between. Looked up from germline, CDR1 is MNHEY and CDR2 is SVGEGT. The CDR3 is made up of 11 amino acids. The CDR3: CASSDGFEQFF. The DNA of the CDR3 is TGTGCCAGCAGTGACGGGTTTGAGCAGTTCTTC.

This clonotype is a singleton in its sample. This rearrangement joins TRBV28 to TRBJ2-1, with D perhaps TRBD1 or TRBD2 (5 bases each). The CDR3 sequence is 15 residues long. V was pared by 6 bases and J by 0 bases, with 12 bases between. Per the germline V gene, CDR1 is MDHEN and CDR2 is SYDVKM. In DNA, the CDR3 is TGTGCCAGCAGGGGGGACGGTAGCTCCTACAATGAGCAGTTCTTC. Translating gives CASRGDGSSYNEQFF.

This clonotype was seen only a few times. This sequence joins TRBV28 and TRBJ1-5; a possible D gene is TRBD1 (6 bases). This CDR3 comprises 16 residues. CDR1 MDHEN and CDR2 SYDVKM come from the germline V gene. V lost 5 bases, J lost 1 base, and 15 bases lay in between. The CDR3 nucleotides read TGTGCCAGCAGTCCACGGGGGGGGCTAAGCAATCAGCCCCAGCATTTT. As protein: CASSPRGGLSNQPQHF.

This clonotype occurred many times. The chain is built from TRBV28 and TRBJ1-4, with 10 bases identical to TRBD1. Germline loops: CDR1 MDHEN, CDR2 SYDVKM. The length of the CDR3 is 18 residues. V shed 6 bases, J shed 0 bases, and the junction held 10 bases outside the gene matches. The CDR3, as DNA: TGTGCCAGCAGAGACCCGGGACAGGGGACTACAACTAATGAAAAACTGTTTTTT. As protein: CASRDPGQGTTTNEKLFF.

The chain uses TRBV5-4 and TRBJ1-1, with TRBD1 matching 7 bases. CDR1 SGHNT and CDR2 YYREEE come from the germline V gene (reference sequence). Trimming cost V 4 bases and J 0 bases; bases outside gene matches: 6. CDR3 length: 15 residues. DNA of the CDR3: TGTGCCAGCAGCCCCATGGGACAGCTGAACACTGAAGCTTTCTTT. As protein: CASSPMGQLNTEAFF.

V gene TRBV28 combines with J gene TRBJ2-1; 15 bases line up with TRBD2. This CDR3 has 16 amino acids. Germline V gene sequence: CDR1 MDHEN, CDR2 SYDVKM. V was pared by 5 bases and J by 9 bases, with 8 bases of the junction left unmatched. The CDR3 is CASSLGTSGRRGEQFF. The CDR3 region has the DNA TGTGCCAGCAGTCTAGGGACTAGCGGGAGGAGGGGTGAGCAGTTCTTC.

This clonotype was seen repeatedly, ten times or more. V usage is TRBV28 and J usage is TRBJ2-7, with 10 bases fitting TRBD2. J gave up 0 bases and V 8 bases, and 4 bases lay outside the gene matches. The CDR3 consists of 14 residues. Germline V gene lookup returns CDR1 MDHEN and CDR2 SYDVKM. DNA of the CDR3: TGTGCCAGCCACAGCGGGGGGGCCTCCTACGAGCAGTACTTC. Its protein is CASHSGGASYEQYF.

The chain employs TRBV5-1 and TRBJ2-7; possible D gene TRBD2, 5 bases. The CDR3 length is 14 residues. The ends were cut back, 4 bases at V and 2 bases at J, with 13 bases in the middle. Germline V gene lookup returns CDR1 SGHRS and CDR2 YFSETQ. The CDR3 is CASSETTAAYEQYF. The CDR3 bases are TGCGCCAGCAGCGAGACTACGGCGGCCTACGAGCAGTACTTC.

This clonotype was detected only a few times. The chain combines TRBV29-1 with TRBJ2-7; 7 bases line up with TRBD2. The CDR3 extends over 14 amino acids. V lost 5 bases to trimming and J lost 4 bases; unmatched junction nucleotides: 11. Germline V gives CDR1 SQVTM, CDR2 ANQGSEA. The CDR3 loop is CSVPDGGVGYEQYF. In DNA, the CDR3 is TGCAGCGTTCCTGATGGGGGGGTCGGGTACGAGCAGTACTTC.

The CDR3 loop reads CASRTPMGGASYNEQFF. The CDR3 DNA sequence: TGTGCCAGCAGGACCCCAATGGGGGGCGCCTCCTACAATGAGCAGTTCTTC. J is TRBJ2-1 and V is TRBV7-2; the D gene could be TRBD1 or TRBD2 (6 bases each). Germline loops: CDR1 SGHTA, CDR2 FQGNSA. Between the trimmed V and J ends, which lost 6 bases and 0 bases, there was a span of 18 bases. CDR3 size: 17 residues. Using reference TRBV7-2 and TRBJ2-1 for the parts outside the CDR3, the full variable domain is GAGVSQSPSNKVTEKGKDVELRCDPISGHTALYWYRQSLGQGLEFLIYFQGNSAPDKSGLPSDRFSAERTGGSVSTLTIQRTQQEDSAVYLCASRTPMGGASYNEQFFGPGTRLTVL.

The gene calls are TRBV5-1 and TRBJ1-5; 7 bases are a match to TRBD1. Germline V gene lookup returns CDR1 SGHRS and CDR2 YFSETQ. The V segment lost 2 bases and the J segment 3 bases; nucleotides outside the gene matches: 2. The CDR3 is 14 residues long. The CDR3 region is CASSFGQVNQPQHF. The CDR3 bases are TGCGCCAGCAGCTTCGGACAGGTCAATCAGCCCCAGCATTTT.

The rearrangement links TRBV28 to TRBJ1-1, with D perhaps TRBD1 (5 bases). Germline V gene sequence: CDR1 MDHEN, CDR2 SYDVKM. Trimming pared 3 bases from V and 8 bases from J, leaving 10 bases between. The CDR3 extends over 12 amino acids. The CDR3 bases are TGTGCCAGCAGTTTGGCGAGACAGGAAGCTTTCTTT. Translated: CASSLARQEAFF.

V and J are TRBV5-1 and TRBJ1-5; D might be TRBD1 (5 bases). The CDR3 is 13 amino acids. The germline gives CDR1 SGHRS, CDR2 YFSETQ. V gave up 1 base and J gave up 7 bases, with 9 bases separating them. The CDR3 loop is CASSLTGGQPQHF. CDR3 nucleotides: TGCGCCAGCAGCTTGACAGGAGGCCAGCCCCAGCATTTT. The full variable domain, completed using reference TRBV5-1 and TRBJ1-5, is KAGVTQTPRYLIKTRGQQVTLSCSPISGHRSVSWYQQTPGQGLQFLFEYFSETQRNKGNFPGRFSGRQFSNSRSEMNVSTLELGDSALYLCASSLTGGQPQHFGDGTRLSIL.

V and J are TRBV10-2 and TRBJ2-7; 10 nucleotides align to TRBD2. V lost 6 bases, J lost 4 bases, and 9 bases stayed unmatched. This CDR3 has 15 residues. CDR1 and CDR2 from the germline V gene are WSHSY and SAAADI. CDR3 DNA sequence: TGCGCCAGCAGACTAGCGGGAAGTTCCTTGTACGAGCAGTACTTC. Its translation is CASRLAGSSLYEQYF.

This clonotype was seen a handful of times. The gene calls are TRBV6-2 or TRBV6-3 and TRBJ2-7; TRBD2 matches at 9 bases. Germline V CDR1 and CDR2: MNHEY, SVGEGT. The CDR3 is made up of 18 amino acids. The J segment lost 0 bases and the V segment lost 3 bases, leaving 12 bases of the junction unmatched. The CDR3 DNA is TGTGCCAGCAGTTATACACTAGCGGGTCCTCGTTACTCCTACGAGCAGTACTTC. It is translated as CASSYTLAGPRYSYEQYF.

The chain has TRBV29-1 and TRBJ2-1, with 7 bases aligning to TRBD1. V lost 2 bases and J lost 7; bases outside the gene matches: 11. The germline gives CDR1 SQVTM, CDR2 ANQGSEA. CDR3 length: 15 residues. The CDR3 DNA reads TGCAGCGTTGAATGGGGTAGGGGGCTTCTAAATGAGCAGTTCTTC. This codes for CSVEWGRGLLNEQFF.

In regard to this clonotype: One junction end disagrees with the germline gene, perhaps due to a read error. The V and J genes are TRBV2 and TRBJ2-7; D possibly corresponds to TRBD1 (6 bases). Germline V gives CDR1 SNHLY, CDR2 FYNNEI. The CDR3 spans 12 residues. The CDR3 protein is CASRGGQYELYF. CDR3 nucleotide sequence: TGTGCCAGCAGAGGCGGACAGTACGAGCTGTACTTC.

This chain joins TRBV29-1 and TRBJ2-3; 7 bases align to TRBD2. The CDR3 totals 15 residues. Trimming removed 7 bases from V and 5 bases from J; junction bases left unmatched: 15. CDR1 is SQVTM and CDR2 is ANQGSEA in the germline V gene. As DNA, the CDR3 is TGCAGCGGAGAAGGCGGGGCGGGAGAAGGAGATACGCAGTATTTT. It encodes CSGEGGAGEGDTQYF.

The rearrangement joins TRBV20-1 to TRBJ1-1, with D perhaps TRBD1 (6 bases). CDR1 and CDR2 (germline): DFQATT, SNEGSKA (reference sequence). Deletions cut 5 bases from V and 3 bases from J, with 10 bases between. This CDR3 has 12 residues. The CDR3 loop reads CSAPPGDTEAFF. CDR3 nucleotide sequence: TGCAGTGCTCCTCCAGGGGACACTGAAGCTTTCTTT.

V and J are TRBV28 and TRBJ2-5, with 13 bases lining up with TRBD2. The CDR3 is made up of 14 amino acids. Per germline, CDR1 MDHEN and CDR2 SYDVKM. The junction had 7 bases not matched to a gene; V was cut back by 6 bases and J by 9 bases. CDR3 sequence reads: CASRKGLAGSAQYF. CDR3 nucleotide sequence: TGTGCCAGCAGAAAGGGACTAGCGGGGTCGGCCCAGTACTTC.

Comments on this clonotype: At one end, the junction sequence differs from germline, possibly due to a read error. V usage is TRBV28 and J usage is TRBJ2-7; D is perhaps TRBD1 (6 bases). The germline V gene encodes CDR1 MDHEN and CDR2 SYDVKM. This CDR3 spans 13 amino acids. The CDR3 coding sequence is TGTGCCGGCAGTCGGCCCGTGGGGGCGGAGCAGTACTTC. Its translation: CAGSRPVGAEQYF.

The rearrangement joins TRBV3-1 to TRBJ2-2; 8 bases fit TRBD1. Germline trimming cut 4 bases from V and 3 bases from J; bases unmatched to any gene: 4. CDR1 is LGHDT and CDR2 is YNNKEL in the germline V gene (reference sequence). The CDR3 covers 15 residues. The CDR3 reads CASSLPTGDTGELFF. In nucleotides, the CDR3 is TGTGCCAGCAGCCTCCCGACAGGGGACACCGGGGAGCTGTTTTTT. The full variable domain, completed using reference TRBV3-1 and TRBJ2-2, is DTAVSQTPKYLVTQMGNDKSIKCEQNLGHDTMYWYKQDSKKFLKIMFSYNNKELIINETVPNRFSPKSPDKAHLNLHINSLELGDSAVYFCASSLPTGDTGELFFGEGSRLTVL.

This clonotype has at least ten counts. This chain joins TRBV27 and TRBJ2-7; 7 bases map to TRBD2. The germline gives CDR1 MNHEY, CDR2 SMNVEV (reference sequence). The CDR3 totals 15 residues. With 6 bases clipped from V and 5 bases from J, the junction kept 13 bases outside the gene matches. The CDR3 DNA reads TGTGCCAGCAGCCCCCTAGCGGCAGGGCCCCACGAGCAGTACTTC. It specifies CASSPLAAGPHEQYF.

CDR3 DNA: TGTGCTAGTGGCGCGGGGGGGCTGAGAGATACGCAGTATTTT. Translation: CASGAGGLRDTQYF. V is TRBV12-5 and J is TRBJ2-3; TRBD2 agrees at 9 bases. CDR1 is LGHNT, CDR2 FRNRAP, per germline. The CDR3 length is 14 residues. The V and J ends lost 6 bases and 5 bases, in that order; junction bases with no gene match: 6.

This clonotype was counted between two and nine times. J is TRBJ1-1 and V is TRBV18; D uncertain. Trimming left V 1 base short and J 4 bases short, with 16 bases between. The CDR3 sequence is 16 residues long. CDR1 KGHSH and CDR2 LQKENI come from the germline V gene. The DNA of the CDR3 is TGTGCCAGCTCACCACGAGACCGAGCTGGAAGCACTGAAGCTTTCTTT. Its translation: CASSPRDRAGSTEAFF.

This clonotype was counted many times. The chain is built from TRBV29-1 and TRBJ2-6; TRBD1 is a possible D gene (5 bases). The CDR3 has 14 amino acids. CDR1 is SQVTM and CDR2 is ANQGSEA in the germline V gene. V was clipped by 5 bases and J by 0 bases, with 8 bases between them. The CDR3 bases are TGCAGCGTTTCCCAGGGCTCTGGGGCCAACGTCCTGACTTTC. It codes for CSVSQGSGANVLTF. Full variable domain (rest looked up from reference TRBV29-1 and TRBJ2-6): SAVISQKPSRDICQRGTSLTIQCQVDSQVTMMFWYRQQPGQSLTLIATANQGSEATYESGFVIDKFPISRPNLTFSTLTVSNMSPEDSSIYLCSVSQGSGANVLTFGAGSRLTVL.

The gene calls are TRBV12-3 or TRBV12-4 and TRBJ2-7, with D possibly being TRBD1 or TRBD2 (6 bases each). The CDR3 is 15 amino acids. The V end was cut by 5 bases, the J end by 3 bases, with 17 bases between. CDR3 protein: CASSLAGGGNYEQYF. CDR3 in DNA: TGTGCCAGCAGTCTTGCCGGAGGGGGGAACTACGAGCAGTACTTC.

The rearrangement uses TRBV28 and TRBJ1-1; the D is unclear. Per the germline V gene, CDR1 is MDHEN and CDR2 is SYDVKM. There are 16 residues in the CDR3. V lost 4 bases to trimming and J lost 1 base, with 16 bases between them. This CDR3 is CASSYGASPGNTEAFF. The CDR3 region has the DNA TGTGCCAGCAGTTATGGAGCAAGTCCTGGGAACACTGAAGCTTTCTTT.

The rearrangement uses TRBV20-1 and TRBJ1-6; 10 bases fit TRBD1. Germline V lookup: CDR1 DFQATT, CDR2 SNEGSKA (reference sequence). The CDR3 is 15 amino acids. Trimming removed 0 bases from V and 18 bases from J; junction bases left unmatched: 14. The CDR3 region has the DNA TGCAGTGCTAGAGAGTTCTCGGGACAGGGGTTTTTTGCCCACTTT. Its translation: CSAREFSGQGFFAHF.